The sample holds a few counts of the clone carrying this TCR beta chain. What it binds is not known. This entry is derived from a study of cytomegalovirus exposure and HLA in healthy donors. With 2 bases removed from V and 4 bases from J, the gap between germline ends came to 8 bases. Germline-derived CDR1 and CDR2 are MNHEY and SVGAGI. The CDR3 runs 13 residues. Vbeta (60) and Jbeta (13) primers were used in the PCR. The protocol was immunoSEQ multiplex PCR, while the TCRdb copy is restricted to in-frame clones and leaves out a portion. In the table there are approximately 110,000 clones, 15% to 17% of which are singletons. General study findings and limits: Later analysis identified a missense DCLRE1C variant that was linked to TCR beta V- and J-gene trimming. It was only CMV serostatus that was available as immune exposure information.

These donors, healthy bone marrow donors, were studied. The sequencing input was PBMCs. The chain uses TRBV6-5 and TRBJ2-5; D is unclear. The TCR originated in a woman aged 18-29 years in good health and CMV-seronegative. The CDR3 sequence: CASSYDLRETQYF. The CDR3 nucleotides read TGTGCCAGCAGTTACGACTTAAGAGAGACCCAGTACTTC.